Following are 14 T cell receptor beta chains from one sample sequenced in a study of T cells after yellow fever vaccination. Using its own MiXCR run on the 5' RACE reads, TCRdb lists one record per CDR3 protein. The sample has some 240,000 distinct CDR3 sequences; approximately 3% are singletons. The sequences come from CD4+ T cells sorted from PBMCs, collected 10 days after the yellow fever booster vaccination. The receptors originated from a man between 18 and 35 years old who received the YFV17D yellow fever vaccine.

This clonotype was seen many times. The gene calls are TRBV7-9 and TRBJ2-3; D is undetermined. Between the trimmed V and J ends, which lost 6 bases and 2 bases, there was a span of 9 bases. This CDR3 has 13 amino acids. Per the germline V gene, CDR1 is SEHNR and CDR2 is FQNEAQ (reference sequence). This CDR3 is CASSYENTDTQYF. In DNA, the CDR3 is TGTGCCAGCAGTTATGAAAACACAGATACGCAGTATTTT.

Ten or more counts support this clonotype. The genes are TRBV7-2 and TRBJ2-3; 10 bases fit TRBD2. V was clipped by 5 bases and J by 1 base; unmatched bases: 9. The CDR3 is 17 amino acids. The germline gives CDR1 SGHTA, CDR2 FQGNSA. The CDR3 coding sequence is TGTGCCAGCAGCATTAGGGGGCTAGCGGGGGGCACAGATACGCAGTATTTT. Its translation: CASSIRGLAGGTDTQYF.

This clonotype came up many times. A much larger clone differs by one base, so this may be a read error. The chain joins TRBV7-6 to TRBJ1-6; 10 bases fit TRBD1. CDR3 length: 15 residues. Germline assignment: CDR1 SGHVS and CDR2 FNYEAQ. The chain's CDR3 is CASSSGQGKISPPHF. DNA of the CDR3: TGTGCCAGCAGCTCGGGACAGGGGAAAATCTCACCCCCCCACTTT.

This clonotype came up many times. This sequence joins TRBV6-5 and TRBJ2-7, with 12 nucleotides matching TRBD2. The germline CDR1 and CDR2 sequences are MNHEY and SVGAGI. The CDR3 loop spans 17 amino acids. V was pared by 7 bases and J by 2 bases, with 12 bases of the junction left unmatched. This CDR3 is CASNRQRLAGVPYEQYF. As DNA, the CDR3 is TGTGCCAGCAATAGACAGCGACTAGCGGGGGTCCCCTACGAGCAGTACTTC.

This clonotype occurred many times. The chain couples TRBV7-2 to TRBJ2-5; 10 bases are shared with TRBD1. This CDR3 has 15 amino acids. J gave up 3 bases and V 1 base, and 2 bases lay outside the gene matches. CDR1 and CDR2 from the germline V gene are SGHTA and FQGNSA. CDR3 nucleotide sequence: TGTGCCAGCAGCTTAGGGGGGACAGGGGAAGAGACCCAGTACTTC. This gives the protein CASSLGGTGEETQYF.

The V and J genes are TRBV7-2 and TRBJ1-5, with TRBD1 as a possible D gene (6 bases). The length of the CDR3 is 15 residues. V shed 5 bases and J shed 7 bases, with 18 bases lying between them. Germline loops: CDR1 SGHTA, CDR2 FQGNSA. The CDR3 loop reads CASSKDRMSGQPQHF. The CDR3 nucleotides are TGTGCCAGCAGCAAAGACAGGATGTCCGGGCAGCCCCAGCATTTT.

Only a few counts were recorded for this clonotype. The rearrangement joins TRBV28 to TRBJ2-1; 8 nucleotides match TRBD2. Germline CDR1 is MDHEN and CDR2 is SYDVKM. The CDR3 length is 14 residues. After removal of 10 bases from V and 0 bases from J, the junction contained 5 bases not matched to a gene. CDR3 bases: TGTGCCATCGGGGGGGGCCCCTCCTACAATGAGCAGTTCTTC. Translation: CAIGGGPSYNEQFF. Filled out from reference TRBV28 and TRBJ2-1, the complete variable domain reads DVKVTQSSRYLVKRTGEKVFLECVQDMDHENMFWYRQDPGLGLRLIYFSYDVKMKEKGDIPEGYSVSREKKERFSLILESASTNQTSMYLCAIGGGPSYNEQFFGPGTRLTVL.

The chain joins TRBV6-6 to TRBJ2-1, with TRBD1 matching over 8 bases. V dropped 6 bases and J dropped 6; count of bases not matched to a gene: 7. Looked up from germline, CDR1 is MNHNY and CDR2 is SVGAGI (reference sequence). This CDR3 spans 14 amino acids. Here the CDR3 DNA reads TGTGCCAGCAGGACCGGACAGGGTCCCAATGAGCAGTTCTTC. Residues: CASRTGQGPNEQFF.

This clonotype was seen repeatedly, ten times or more. The chain links TRBV20-1 to TRBJ2-1, with 8 bases matching TRBD2. With V trimmed by 6 bases and J by 2 bases, 12 bases remained unmatched. This CDR3 has 16 residues. The V gene's germline CDR1 is DFQATT and CDR2 SNEGSKA (reference sequence). This CDR3 reads CSAGSKRGFTYNEQFF. The CDR3 coding sequence is TGCAGTGCGGGTAGTAAGCGGGGGTTTACCTACAATGAGCAGTTCTTC.

This clonotype appeared many times. The genes are TRBV3-1 and TRBJ1-4; D unresolved. The V end lost 5 bases, the J end lost 7 bases, and 8 bases lay between the germline ends. CDR3 length equals 12 residues. In germline, CDR1 is LGHDT, CDR2 YNNKEL (reference sequence). CDR3 nucleotides: TGTGCCAGCAGCTTACGGGGTGAAAAACTGTTTTTT. It yields the protein CASSLRGEKLFF.

This clonotype came up many times. The J gene is TRBJ2-5, the V gene TRBV2, with TRBD2 matching over 7 bases. Trimming at V came to 7 bases and at J to 5 bases, leaving 4 bases not matched to a gene. The germline CDR1 and CDR2 sequences are SNHLY and FYNNEI. The CDR3 length is 12 residues. The CDR3 loop reads CASMDGRETQYF. DNA for the CDR3: TGTGCCAGCATGGACGGGAGGGAGACCCAGTACTTC.

The chain combines TRBV24-1 with TRBJ2-3; 8 bases align to TRBD2. Trimming removed 4 bases from V and 6 bases from J; junction bases left unmatched: 5. CDR3 length equals 14 residues. CDR1 is KGHDR, CDR2 SFDVKD, per germline. For the CDR3, the DNA is TGTGCCACCAGTGACGGGGGGGCCCCCGATACGCAGTATTTT. Translation: CATSDGGAPDTQYF.

In this sample, this clonotype turned up many times. This rearrangement joins TRBV20-1 to TRBJ2-7, with D perhaps being TRBD1 or TRBD2 (6 bases each). V gave up 3 bases and J gave up 0 bases, with 15 bases separating them. Germline CDR1 DFQATT, CDR2 SNEGSKA (reference sequence). The CDR3 is 15 amino acids. The CDR3 DNA reads TGCAGTGCTAGTGCTTCAGGAGGGGGCTCCTACGAGCAGTACTTC. Translated, it gives CSASASGGGSYEQYF.

Many counts were recorded for this clonotype. The J gene is TRBJ2-3, the V gene TRBV5-1, with 9 nucleotides matching TRBD2. The germline V gene encodes CDR1 SGHRS and CDR2 YFSETQ. With V trimmed by 1 base and J by 6 bases, 6 bases remained unmatched. The CDR3 runs to 15 residues. For the CDR3, the DNA is TGCGCCAGCAGCTTGAGGGCTAGCGGGGAGGATACGCAGTATTTT. Amino acid sequence: CASSLRASGEDTQYF.